This passage covers 32 T cell receptor beta chains from one sample sequenced in a study of Graves' ophthalmopathy and Graves' hyperthyroidism. Transcripts of RNA were the source for amplifying TCR beta CDR3 regions. RT-PCR with HTBI primers came first, then second-round multiplex PCR. TCRdb re-called the multiplex PCR reads with MiXCR, one entry per CDR3 protein. This table holds 900,000 to 1,200,000 distinct CDR3 sequences, 35% to 40% found once. The sequencing sample was made of peripheral blood or thyroid tissue (not recorded which). The source is an adult man with Graves' hyperthyroidism.

The J gene is TRBJ2-7, the V gene TRBV7-2; no definite D call. Trimming removed 1 base at V and 4 bases at J, with 14 bases between. Germline lookup yields CDR1 SGHTA and CDR2 FQGNSA. The CDR3 has 15 residues. In DNA form, the CDR3 reads TGTGCCAGCAGCTTAGTAGTGGGTGTGGGGTACGAGCAGTACTTC. Its translation is CASSLVVGVGYEQYF.

This clonotype was observed a few times. The CDR3 loop reads CASSVGGRIEKLFF. CDR3 sequence (DNA): TGTGCCAGCAGTGTGGGGGGGCGCATTGAAAAACTGTTTTTT. The genes are TRBV6-5 and TRBJ1-4; D possibly corresponds to TRBD1 (6 bases). Germline-derived CDR1 and CDR2 are MNHEY and SVGAGI. The CDR3 totals 14 residues. V lost 5 bases and J lost 7, with 14 bases in between.

This clonotype was observed a handful of times. Here the CDR3 reads CSARDRLAGLNEQFF. Here the CDR3 DNA reads TGCAGTGCTAGAGATCGGCTAGCGGGGCTGAATGAGCAGTTCTTC. V usage is TRBV20-1 and J usage is TRBJ2-1; TRBD2 aligns across 9 bases. The germline CDR1 and CDR2 sequences are DFQATT and SNEGSKA (reference sequence). With V trimmed by 0 bases and J by 7 bases, 7 bases remained unmatched. The CDR3 is 15 residues long.

This clonotype was seen repeatedly, ten times or more. J is TRBJ1-6 and V is TRBV28; 7 nucleotides align to TRBD1. Trimming at V came to 5 bases and at J to 8 bases, leaving 12 bases not matched to a gene. CDR1 is MDHEN and CDR2 is SYDVKM in the germline V gene. The CDR3 runs 16 residues. Here the CDR3 reads CASSDPSDRFDSPLHF. The CDR3 coding sequence is TGTGCCAGCAGTGATCCCTCGGACAGGTTCGATTCACCCCTCCACTTT.

The gene calls are TRBV10-2 and TRBJ2-5; a weak D match, TRBD2 (5 bases). Germline V gene data show CDR1 as WSHSY and CDR2 as SAAADI. The ends were cut back, 2 bases at V and 5 bases at J, with 18 bases in the middle. The CDR3 spans 16 residues. CDR3 sequence (DNA): TGCGCCAGCAGTGAGCCGGACGCCGGGGTGGAGGAGACCCAGTACTTC. Amino acids: CASSEPDAGVEETQYF.

The chain joins TRBV4-2 to TRBJ2-2, with 10 bases identical to TRBD1. The length of the CDR3 is 16 residues. The germline V gene has CDR1 LGHNA and CDR2 YNFKEQ. The trim removed 4 bases at V and 4 bases at J, leaving 6 bases unmatched. The CDR3 is CASSRRQGAGTGELFF. In DNA form, the CDR3 reads TGTGCCAGCAGCCGACGACAGGGGGCTGGCACCGGGGAGCTGTTTTTT.

This clonotype has only a few counts. The chain uses TRBV4-3 and TRBJ2-7; D perhaps matches TRBD2 (6 bases). The CDR3 consists of 15 residues. V was shortened by 0 bases and J by 6 bases, with 15 bases between the two germline ends. Germline V lookup: CDR1 LGHNA, CDR2 YSLEER. CDR3 nucleotides: TGCGCCAGCAGCCAAGATCGGGGGACGGTCGGCGAGCAGTACTTC. Its protein product is CASSQDRGTVGEQYF.

This clonotype was seen at least ten times. The chain carries TRBV7-8 and TRBJ1-6; 8 positions match TRBD1. In germline, CDR1 is SGHVS, CDR2 FQNEAQ. The CDR3 covers 17 residues. V gave up 1 base and J gave up 9 bases; unmatched junction bases: 11. Here the CDR3 DNA reads TGTGCCAGCAGCTTAGTTTCCCGGGCAGGGGGCAGTTCACCCCTCCACTTT. It is translated as CASSLVSRAGGSSPLHF.

J is TRBJ2-5 and V is TRBV15; tentative D call: TRBD2 (6 bases). The CDR3 runs 14 residues. V dropped 6 bases and J dropped 5 bases, with 16 bases sitting between them. The germline CDR1 and CDR2 sequences are LNHNV and YYDKDF (reference sequence). The CDR3 bases are TGTGCCACCAGAAGACCTGCGGGGAGGGAGACCCAGTACTTC. Its translation is CATRRPAGRETQYF.

At least ten counts were recorded for this clonotype. V and J are TRBV25-1 and TRBJ1-6, with D perhaps matching TRBD1 (5 bases). The ends were cut back, 7 bases at V and 8 bases at J, with 12 bases in the middle. Germline CDR1 is MGHDK and CDR2 is SYGVNS. The CDR3 is made up of 13 amino acids. CDR3 sequence (DNA): TGTGCCAGCAATCTCAGGGATGATTCACCCCTCCACTTT. Amino acid sequence: CASNLRDDSPLHF. Combining the CDR3 with reference TRBV25-1 and TRBJ1-6 gives the whole variable domain EADIYQTPRYLVIGTGKKITLECSQTMGHDKMYWYQQDPGMELHLIHYSYGVNSTEKGDLSSESTVSRIRTEHFPLTLESARPSHTSQYLCASNLRDDSPLHFGNGTRLTVT.

The chain carries TRBV24-1 and TRBJ2-3, with D uncertain. The CDR3 has 13 residues. The V gene's germline CDR1 is KGHDR and CDR2 SFDVKD. Trimming pared 4 bases from V and 0 bases from J, leaving 4 bases between. CDR3 DNA sequence: TGTGCCACCAGTGACGGTAGCACAGATACGCAGTATTTT. Protein product: CATSDGSTDTQYF.

This clonotype was seen a handful of times. Here the CDR3 DNA reads TGTGCCAGCAGCTTAATTCAGAGCTCCTACGAGCAGTACTTC. Translating gives CASSLIQSSYEQYF. The chain recombines TRBV7-2 with TRBJ2-7; D is uncertain. Trimming removed 2 bases from V and 0 bases from J, with 8 bases in between. Germline V CDR1 and CDR2: SGHTA, FQGNSA. This CDR3 has 14 amino acids. Filled out from reference TRBV7-2 and TRBJ2-7, the complete variable domain reads GAGVSQSPSNKVTEKGKDVELRCDPISGHTALYWYRQSLGQGLEFLIYFQGNSAPDKSGLPSDRFSAERTGGSVSTLTIQRTQQEDSAVYLCASSLIQSSYEQYFGPGTRLTVT.

This clonotype showed up just a few times. CDR3: CASTRGGLFGELFF. CDR3 nucleotides: TGTGCCAGCACGCGGGGGGGCCTTTTCGGGGAGCTGTTTTTT. The chain joins TRBV12-3 or TRBV12-4 to TRBJ2-2, with 9 bases identical to TRBD2. V shed 7 bases and J 7 bases; nucleotides not matched to a gene: 7. There are 14 residues in the CDR3.

The table lists this clonotype with many counts. The rearrangement joins TRBV7-9 to TRBJ2-3; 9 bases fit TRBD1. CDR3 size: 14 residues. Germline assignment: CDR1 SEHNR and CDR2 FQNEAQ (reference sequence). J gave up 4 bases and V 3 bases, and 2 bases lay outside the gene matches. The CDR3: CASSLGQGADTQYF. CDR3 in DNA: TGTGCCAGCAGCTTGGGACAGGGAGCAGATACGCAGTATTTT.

The J gene is TRBJ2-5, the V gene TRBV9, with 7 positions matching TRBD2. The V segment lost 0 bases and the J segment 4 bases; nucleotides outside the gene matches: 3. This CDR3 is built from 14 residues. Germline V gene sequence: CDR1 SGDLS, CDR2 YYNGEE. The CDR3 sequence is CASSVEGRAETQYF. The CDR3 DNA is TGTGCCAGCAGCGTAGAGGGGAGGGCAGAGACCCAGTACTTC.

This clonotype was counted at least ten times. This sequence joins TRBV27 and TRBJ1-1; maybe TRBD1 (6 bases). V gave up 6 bases and J gave up 5 bases, with 10 bases separating them. Germline V gene sequence: CDR1 MNHEY, CDR2 SMNVEV (reference sequence). The CDR3 loop spans 12 amino acids. CDR3 protein: CASSGGGTEAFF. CDR3 bases: TGTGCCAGCAGCGGAGGGGGGACTGAAGCTTTCTTT.

This chain joins TRBV7-8 and TRBJ1-6; TRBD1 is a possible D gene (5 bases). The V end was cut by 7 bases, the J end by 7 bases, with 17 bases between. CDR1 and CDR2 (germline): SGHVS, FQNEAQ. This CDR3 has 15 amino acids. Here the CDR3 reads CASTDRGRANSPLHF. CDR3 nucleotide sequence: TGTGCCAGCACCGACCGGGGGAGGGCGAATTCACCCCTCCACTTT.

In its sample, this clonotype was seen a few times. The rearrangement uses TRBV10-3 and TRBJ2-5; TRBD2 matches 11 bases. Trimming took 2 bases from V and 5 from J; bases not matched to a gene: 4. Germline V gene lookup returns CDR1 ENHRY and CDR2 SYGVKD. The CDR3 length is 15 residues. The DNA for the CDR3 is TGTGCCATCAGTGAGGAACTAGCGGGAGCGGAGACCCAGTACTTC. Amino acids: CAISEELAGAETQYF.

The V and J genes are TRBV2 and TRBJ1-5, with a weak D call TRBD1 (6 bases). The V end was cut by 8 bases, the J end by 4 bases, with 12 bases between. The V gene's germline CDR1 is SNHLY and CDR2 FYNNEI. The CDR3 has 13 amino acids. This chain's CDR3 is CASWAGANQPQHF. As DNA, the CDR3 is TGTGCCAGCTGGGCGGGGGCGAATCAGCCCCAGCATTTT.

The chain carries TRBV20-1 and TRBJ2-7, with 10 bases matching TRBD2. This CDR3 contains 12 residues. Germline loops: CDR1 DFQATT, CDR2 SNEGSKA (reference sequence). V gave up 6 bases and J gave up 4 bases; unmatched junction bases: 3. CDR3 loop: CSAPSGGYEQYF. CDR3 bases: TGCAGTGCACCTAGCGGGGGTTACGAGCAGTACTTC.

In its sample, this clonotype was seen many times. V is TRBV14 and J is TRBJ2-7, with 13 bases lining up with TRBD2. The CDR3 has 17 amino acids. Germline CDR1 is SGHDN and CDR2 is FVKESK. With 3 bases clipped from V and 4 bases from J, the junction kept 9 bases outside the gene matches. In nucleotides, the CDR3 is TGTGCCAGCAGCCATCCCACCGGGACTAGCGGGATATACGAGCAGTACTTC. It codes for CASSHPTGTSGIYEQYF. Filled out from reference TRBV14 and TRBJ2-7, the complete variable domain reads EAGVTQFPSHSVIEKGQTVTLRCDPISGHDNLYWYRRVMGKEIKFLLHFVKESKQDESGMPNNRFLAERTGGTYSTLKVQPAELEDSGVYFCASSHPTGTSGIYEQYFGPGTRLTVT.

The J gene is TRBJ2-7, the V gene TRBV20-1; 12 bases are a match to TRBD2. V shed 4 bases, J shed 4 bases, and the junction held 8 bases outside the gene matches. This CDR3 contains 15 residues. CDR1 is DFQATT and CDR2 is SNEGSKA in the germline V gene (reference sequence). CDR3 residues: CSANGLAGNGYEQYF. CDR3 bases: TGCAGTGCTAACGGACTAGCGGGGAACGGGTACGAGCAGTACTTC.

This clonotype was found many times. V gene TRBV6-5 combines with J gene TRBJ2-5; 7 nucleotides line up with TRBD1. This CDR3 comprises 11 residues. The junction had 3 bases not matched to a gene; V was cut back by 6 bases and J by 8 bases. Germline CDR1 MNHEY, CDR2 SVGAGI. The CDR3 region is CASRGTATQYF. The DNA of the CDR3 is TGTGCCAGCAGAGGGACAGCCACCCAGTACTTC.

This clonotype was seen more than once but under ten times. The V gene is TRBV6-5, the J gene TRBJ1-6; no reliable D call. CDR3 length: 16 residues. V shed 0 bases and J shed 7 bases, with 13 bases lying between them. CDR1 and CDR2 (germline): MNHEY, SVGAGI. The chain's CDR3 is CASSYSARPENSPLHF. In DNA form, the CDR3 reads TGTGCCAGCAGTTACTCGGCGAGACCAGAAAATTCACCCCTCCACTTT.

The chain uses TRBV9 and TRBJ1-2, with TRBD1 matching over 9 bases. CDR3 size: 12 residues. The V gene's germline CDR1 is SGDLS and CDR2 YYNGEE. With 4 bases clipped from V and 10 bases from J, the junction kept 5 bases outside the gene matches. The CDR3 bases are TGTGCCAGCAGCAAGGGACAGGGAGACTACACCTTC. Encoded protein: CASSKGQGDYTF.

The chain carries TRBV7-9 and TRBJ1-2; tentative D call: TRBD1 (5 bases). CDR1 and CDR2 (germline): SEHNR, FQNEAQ (reference sequence). The V and J ends lost 1 base and 7 bases respectively, with 10 bases between them. The CDR3 runs 13 residues. The chain's CDR3 is CASSLDGASGYTF. In nucleotides, the CDR3 is TGTGCCAGCAGCTTAGACGGGGCGTCTGGCTACACCTTC.

This rearrangement joins TRBV20-1 to TRBJ1-4; 7 bases are shared with TRBD1. Germline V CDR1 and CDR2: DFQATT, SNEGSKA (reference sequence). V lost 7 bases, J lost 6 bases, and 5 bases stayed unmatched. The CDR3 is made up of 12 amino acids. CDR3 nucleotides: TGCAGTGTAGGGGGCAGCTATGAAAAACTGTTTTTT. Protein sequence: CSVGGSYEKLFF.

The V and J genes are TRBV6-5 and TRBJ1-1; 7 nucleotides agree with TRBD1. The CDR3 sequence is 16 residues long. Germline V lookup: CDR1 MNHEY, CDR2 SVGAGI. The V gene end was trimmed by 8 bases and the J gene end by 4 bases; junction bases not matched to a gene: 16. CDR3 coding DNA: TGTGCCAGCGGTTTCTTAGATACAGGGGCTGTCACTGAAGCTTTCTTT. Amino acids: CASGFLDTGAVTEAFF.

The table lists this clonotype with many counts. The CDR3 nucleotides read TGCGCCAGCAGACAGGGTGGACTAGCGGGTTCCTACGAGCAGTACTTC. Encoded protein: CASRQGGLAGSYEQYF. V gene TRBV5-1 combines with J gene TRBJ2-7, with 11 nucleotides matching TRBD2. Germline lookup yields CDR1 SGHRS and CDR2 YFSETQ. CDR3 length: 16 residues. V lost 5 bases to trimming and J lost 1 base; unmatched junction nucleotides: 8.

As for this clonotype: Relative to the germline gene, one junction end is altered; a read error may explain this. J is TRBJ1-1 and V is TRBV2, with unresolved D. CDR1 and CDR2 (germline): SNHLY, FYNNEI. The CDR3 totals 14 residues. Written as DNA, the CDR3 is TGTGCCTGCAGTGCCCGGGCCGGAAACACTGAAGCTTTCTTT. Translation gives CACSARAGNTEAFF.

This clonotype showed up just a few times. This may be a read error, as it is one base from a much larger clone. Since the CDR3 does not end with the conserved phenylalanine or tryptophan, this likely comes from a read error. The chain employs TRBV19 and TRBJ2-5; 8 nucleotides match TRBD2. Germline CDR1 LNHDA, CDR2 SQIVND (reference sequence). With V trimmed by 6 bases and J by 4 bases, 7 bases remained unmatched. The CDR3 length is 14 residues. CDR3 bases: TGTGCCAGTAGGTCCCGGCGGGAGGTAGAGACCCAGTACCTC. It yields the protein CASRSRREVETQYL.

This rearrangement joins TRBV12-3 or TRBV12-4 to TRBJ1-5; D unclear. Between the trimmed V and J ends, which lost 6 bases and 9 bases, there was a span of 21 bases. This CDR3 contains 15 residues. The CDR3 reads CASSQTSPGSGPQHF. The CDR3 bases are TGTGCCAGCAGCCAGACGTCGCCTGGGAGTGGGCCCCAGCATTTT.